The rows below give T cell receptor beta chains drawn from one sample of a study of cytotoxic CD8 clonotypes in ibrutinib-treated CLL. Sequenced by immunoSEQ multiplex PCR; TCRdb stores in-frame clones only, minus some. This sample has more than 11,000 clones, with about two thirds found just once. This sample comprised PBMCs, obtained before ibrutinib treatment. Source of these receptors: a human donor with chronic lymphocytic leukemia. The CDR3 runs from the conserved cysteine through the conserved F or W.

j_call v_call cdr3_aa
TRBJ1-2 TRBV28 CATPREANYGYTF
TRBJ1-5 TRBV2 CASMGSPNQPQHF
TRBJ2-5 TRBV7-3 CASSPGRASRWETQYF
TRBJ2-3 TRBV2 CASSRQRETDTQYF
TRBJ2-3 TRBV10-2 CASRAGAEDTQYF
TRBJ2-5 TRBV6-1 CASSPGGGRETQYF
TRBJ2-6 TRBV7-8 CASSRVDRSPGANVLTF
TRBJ2-2 TRBV5-1 CASSPGVRDTGELFF
TRBJ2-1 TRBV7-2 CASSLGLVLFDEQFF
TRBJ2-2 TRBV19 CASSRTRNTGELFF
TRBJ2-7 TRBV11-3 CASSRGSGTGAGEQYF
TRBJ1-5 TRBV6-5 CASSPERWSNQPQHF
TRBJ2-7 TRBV7-9 CASSFWGQGYEQYF
TRBJ2-1 TRBV21-1 CASSLRQGQYNEQFF
TRBJ2-1 TRBV7-9 CASSLTGPFSYNEQFF
TRBJ2-2 TRBV2 CAGADGGGLFF
TRBJ1-2 TRBV6-6 CASSYPEGAGGYTF
TRBJ2-1 TRBV11-1 CASSLPRGDEQFF
TRBJ2-3 TRBV9 CASSVLPRDTQYF
TRBJ2-1 TRBV5-6 CASSPLGTSGVYNEQFF
TRBJ2-3 TRBV28 CASSLSSGVAGATDTQYF
TRBJ2-7 TRBV27 CASSSSEDRVGRGQYF
TRBJ2-3 TRBV18 CASSPSRTTDTQYF
TRBJ2-7 TRBV25-1 CASSERGPVVGEQYF
TRBJ2-6 TRBV19 CASSIEGTANSGANVLTF
TRBJ2-7 TRBV19 CASSATGTYEQYF
TRBJ1-5 TRBV7-9 CASSLTGGRTQPQHF
TRBJ2-7 TRBV10-3 CAIGGGAGYEQYF
TRBJ1-1 TRBV6-6 CASSYSGGLWTEAFF
TRBJ2-3 TRBV28 CASSFGGADTQYF
TRBJ1-5 TRBV30 CAWSRAWRPQHF
TRBJ1-5 TRBV2 CASRTVNQPQHF
TRBJ2-7 TRBV14 CASSQFSSGSYEQYF
TRBJ2-1 TRBV7-3 CASSPAEGAYNEQFF
TRBJ2-2 TRBV27 CASPVGELFF
TRBJ2-3 TRBV15 CATRSGGEADTQYF
TRBJ1-1 TRBV28 CASSLATGVGTEAFF
TRBJ2-6 TRBV6-4 CASSDGADGANVLTF
TRBJ2-1 TRBV29-1 CSVGSVYGEQFF
TRBJ2-7 TRBV27 CASSPQGEYF
TRBJ2-2 TRBV10-3 CATGLPTGELFF
TRBJ1-1 TRBV10-3 CASGTGQYTEAFF
TRBJ2-5 TRBV11-1 CASSPTSKETQYF
TRBJ2-6 TRBV6-4 CASSVGTGSGANVLTF
TRBJ2-2 TRBV7-3 CASSSQGGELFF
TRBJ2-7 TRBV21-1 CASSKGGSRVSYEQYF
TRBJ2-5 TRBV18 CASSPPVSRGVRETQYF
TRBJ2-7 TRBV13 CASSPPPAGGGGLRYF
TRBJ1-4 TRBV30 CAWSVRGQGNEKLFF
TRBJ2-4 TRBV28 CASSFDNPAKNIQYF
TRBJ1-3 TRBV7-9 CASSPPRRIGNTIYF
TRBJ1-2 TRBV27 CASSPGQGGYTF
TRBJ1-6 TRBV18 CASSPTGWDSPLHF
TRBJ1-4 TRBV6-4 CASSETGTQTGNEKLFF